One T cell receptor (beta chain) is described in this entry. The sample comes from a study of blood T cell repertoires in COVID-19. Across the study: Acute-phase and convalescent COVID-19 samples originated in the United States, Italy and Spain. The analysed material was cDNA or gDNA that came from T cells, B-cell-depleted T cells, or PBMCs.

Original data processing: Using reference gene primer amplification, nucleated cell counts were estimated. Repertoires were generated with immunoSEQ multiplex PCR, while TCRdb's copy carries only in-frame clones and drops some. The V and J calls and clone size come from that table; D and trimming were worked out from the DNA. The repertoire holds 80,000 to 100,000 clones, with around 87% as singletons. J was trimmed by 1 base and V by 3 bases; bases with no gene match: 7. The CDR3 runs 17 residues. Germline lookup yields CDR1 SEHNR and CDR2 FQNEAQ (reference sequence). The TCR sequence derives from a human donor in a cohort sampled during active COVID-19. The specimen was peripheral blood. The chain employs TRBV7-9 and TRBJ2-5; 11 nucleotides agree with TRBD1. The CDR3 spells CASSFGQGAIPQETQYF. CDR3 nucleotide sequence: TGTGCCAGCAGCTTCGGACAGGGGGCAATCCCCCAAGAGACCCAGTACTTC.